The clone carrying this TCR beta chain was counted a few times. This specimen comes from a study of shared T cell receptors in the human thymus. The CDR3 runs to 14 residues. CDR1 GTSNPN and CDR2 SVGIG come from the germline V gene (reference sequence). Trimming shortened V by 1 base and J by 4 bases, and 14 bases separated the two germline ends. Repertoires were generated with immunoSEQ multiplex PCR, while TCRdb's copy carries only in-frame clones and drops some. The sample contains about 660,000 clones, around 89% of which appear only once. These data also featured in a second study, about human thymus T cells. That study adds: Surgeons resected thymus tissue during corrective heart surgery.

Sequencing used thymocytes. V gene TRBV30 combines with J gene TRBJ2-7; D might be TRBD1 (5 bases). This TCR was recovered from a boy under two years old with a congenital heart defect. As DNA, the CDR3 is TGTGCCTGGAGTGCAAGGGGATCCCCTTACGAGCAGTACTTC. The encoded protein is CAWSARGSPYEQYF.